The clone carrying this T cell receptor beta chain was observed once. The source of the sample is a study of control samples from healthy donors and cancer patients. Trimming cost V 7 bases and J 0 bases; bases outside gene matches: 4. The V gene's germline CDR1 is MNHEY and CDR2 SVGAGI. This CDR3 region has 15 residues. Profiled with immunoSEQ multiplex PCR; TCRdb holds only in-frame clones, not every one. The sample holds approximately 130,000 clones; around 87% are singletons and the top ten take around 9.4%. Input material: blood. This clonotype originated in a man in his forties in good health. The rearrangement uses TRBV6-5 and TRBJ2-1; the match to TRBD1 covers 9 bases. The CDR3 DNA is TGTGCCAGCACCTCGGACAGGGGCTCCTACAATGAGCAGTTCTTC. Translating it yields CASTSDRGSYNEQFF.